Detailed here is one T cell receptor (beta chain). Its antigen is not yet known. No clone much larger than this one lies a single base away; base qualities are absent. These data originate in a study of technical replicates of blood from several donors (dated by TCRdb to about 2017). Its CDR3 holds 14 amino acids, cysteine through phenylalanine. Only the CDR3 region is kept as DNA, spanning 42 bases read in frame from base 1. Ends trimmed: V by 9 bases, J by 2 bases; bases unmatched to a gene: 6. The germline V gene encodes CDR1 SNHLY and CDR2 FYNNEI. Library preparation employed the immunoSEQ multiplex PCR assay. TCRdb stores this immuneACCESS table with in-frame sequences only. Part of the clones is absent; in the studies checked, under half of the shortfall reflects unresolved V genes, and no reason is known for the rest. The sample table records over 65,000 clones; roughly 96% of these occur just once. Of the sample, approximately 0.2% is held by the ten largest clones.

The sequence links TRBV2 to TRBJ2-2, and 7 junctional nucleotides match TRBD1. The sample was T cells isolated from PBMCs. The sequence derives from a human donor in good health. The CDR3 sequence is CASTTGVNTGELFF. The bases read TGTGCCAGTACCACAGGGGTTAACACCGGGGAGCTGTTTTTT.